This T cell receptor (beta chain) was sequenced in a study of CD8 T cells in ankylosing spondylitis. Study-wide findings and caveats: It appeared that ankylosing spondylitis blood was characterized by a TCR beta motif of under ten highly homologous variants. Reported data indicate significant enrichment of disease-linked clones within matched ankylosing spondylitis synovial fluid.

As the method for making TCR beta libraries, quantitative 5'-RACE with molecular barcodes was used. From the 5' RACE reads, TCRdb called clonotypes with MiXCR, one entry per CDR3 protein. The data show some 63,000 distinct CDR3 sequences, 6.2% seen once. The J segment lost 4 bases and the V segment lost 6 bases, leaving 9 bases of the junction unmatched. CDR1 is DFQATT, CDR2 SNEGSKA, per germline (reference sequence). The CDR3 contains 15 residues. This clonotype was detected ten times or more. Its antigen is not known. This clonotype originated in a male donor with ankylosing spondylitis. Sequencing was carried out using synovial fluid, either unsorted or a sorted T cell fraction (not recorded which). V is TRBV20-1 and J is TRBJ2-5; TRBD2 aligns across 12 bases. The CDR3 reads CSADLAGGPGETQYF. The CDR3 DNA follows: TGCAGTGCCGATCTAGCGGGAGGGCCTGGAGAGACCCAGTACTTC.